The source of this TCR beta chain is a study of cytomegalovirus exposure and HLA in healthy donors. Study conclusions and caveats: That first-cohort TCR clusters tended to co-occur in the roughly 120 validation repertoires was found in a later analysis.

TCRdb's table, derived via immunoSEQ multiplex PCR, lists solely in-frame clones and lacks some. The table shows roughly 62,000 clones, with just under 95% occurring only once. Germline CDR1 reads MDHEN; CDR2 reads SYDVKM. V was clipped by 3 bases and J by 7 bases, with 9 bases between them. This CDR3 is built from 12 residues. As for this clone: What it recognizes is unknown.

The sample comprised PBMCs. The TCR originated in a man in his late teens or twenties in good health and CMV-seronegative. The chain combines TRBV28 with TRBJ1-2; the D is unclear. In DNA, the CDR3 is TGTGCCAGCAGTTTGGCCTTTGGTGGCTACACCTTC. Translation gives CASSLAFGGYTF.